Each of the 24 T cell receptor beta chains below was sequenced from the same sample in a study of blood T cell repertoires in COVID-19. Measured with immunoSEQ multiplex PCR; TCRdb has only the in-frame clones, and not every one. This table holds some 510,000 clones, roughly 90% found once. Input material: PBMCs or T cells enriched from blood (not recorded which). Every receptor here comes from a woman aged 40 to 55 who had recovered from COVID-19.

This sequence joins TRBV27 and TRBJ1-4; 7 bases are a match to TRBD1. Germline V gene lookup returns CDR1 MNHEY and CDR2 SMNVEV (reference sequence). Trimming took 2 bases from V and 7 from J; bases not matched to a gene: 7. CDR3 length: 15 amino acids. The CDR3: CASSLRGGAGEKLFF. For the CDR3, the DNA is TGTGCCAGCAGTTTAAGAGGGGGCGCGGGTGAAAAACTGTTTTTT. Full variable domain (remainder filled in from reference TRBV27 and TRBJ1-4): EAQVTQNPRYLITVTGKKLTVTCSQNMNHEYMSWYRQDPGLGLRQIYYSMNVEVTDKGDVPEGYKVSRKEKRNFPLILESPSPNQTSLYFCASSLRGGAGEKLFFGSGTQLSVL.

The CDR3 bases are TGTGCCAGCAGTCCCCCAGGGGTCCTTAACTATGGCTACACCTTC. This encodes CASSPPGVLNYGYTF. The genes are TRBV6-5 and TRBJ1-2, with a possible D match to TRBD1 (6 bases). V lost 5 bases and J lost 1, with 14 bases in between. CDR3 length: 15 amino acids. Looked up from germline, CDR1 is MNHEY and CDR2 is SVGAGI.

The V gene is TRBV4-3, the J gene TRBJ1-6; D possibly corresponds to TRBD1 (6 bases). The V and J ends lost 4 bases and 9 bases respectively, with 13 bases between them. CDR3 length: 14 residues. Germline assignment: CDR1 LGHNA and CDR2 YSLEER. The CDR3 nucleotides read TGCGCCAGCAGCCCAAGACAGGAGAGTTCACCCCTCCACTTT. Translated, it gives CASSPRQESSPLHF.

V usage is TRBV7-2 and J usage is TRBJ2-7; TRBD2 aligns across 9 bases. The trim removed 0 bases at V and 2 bases at J, leaving 5 bases unmatched. Looked up from germline, CDR1 is SGHTA and CDR2 is FQGNSA. The CDR3 has 16 residues. Here the CDR3 reads CASSLASRLAAYEQYF. As DNA, the CDR3 is TGTGCCAGCAGCTTAGCGTCACGACTAGCGGCCTACGAGCAGTACTTC.

This chain joins TRBV19 and TRBJ2-3; D possibly corresponds to TRBD2 (6 bases). This CDR3 is built from 15 residues. CDR1 is LNHDA and CDR2 is SQIVND in the germline V gene (reference sequence). V lost 3 bases, J lost 8 bases, and 18 bases lay in between. The CDR3 here is CASSMGTPGRSTQYF. The CDR3 DNA follows: TGTGCCAGTAGTATGGGGACTCCCGGACGGTCTACGCAGTATTTT.

The rearrangement uses TRBV11-3 and TRBJ2-7; a possible D gene is TRBD2 (6 bases). Looked up from germline, CDR1 is SGHNT and CDR2 is YENEEA. The CDR3 is 12 amino acids. Trimming took 4 bases from V and 2 from J, leaving 6 bases between them. The CDR3 DNA is TGTGCCAGCAGCTCGGGGGCCTACGAGCAGTACTTC. Translated, it gives CASSSGAYEQYF. The full variable domain, with the rest looked up from reference TRBV11-3 and TRBJ2-7, is EAGVVQSPRYKIIEKKQPVAFWCNPISGHNTLYWYLQNLGQGPELLIRYENEEAVDDSQLPKDRFSAERLKGVDSTLKIQPAELGDSAVYLCASSSGAYEQYFGPGTRLTVT.

There are a few counts of this clone. The rearrangement joins TRBV2 to TRBJ1-5, with a weak D call TRBD1 (5 bases). V was clipped by 6 bases and J by 7 bases, with 19 bases between them. Germline CDR1 is SNHLY and CDR2 is FYNNEI. The CDR3 contains 15 residues. CDR3 sequence: CASRASTAPLQPQHF. The DNA for the CDR3 is TGTGCCAGCAGGGCATCGACAGCTCCTCTACAGCCCCAGCATTTT.

The chain has TRBV9 and TRBJ1-5; a possible D gene is TRBD1 (5 bases). The germline V gene encodes CDR1 SGDLS and CDR2 YYNGEE. The CDR3 consists of 14 residues. The V and J ends lost 4 bases and 0 bases respectively, with 8 bases between them. CDR3 in amino acids: CASSKTGSNQPQHF. The DNA for the CDR3 is TGTGCCAGCAGCAAAACAGGTAGCAATCAGCCCCAGCATTTT.

The chain combines TRBV11-3 with TRBJ2-3; TRBD2 might be the D (6 bases). There are 15 residues in the CDR3. In germline, CDR1 is SGHNT, CDR2 YENEEA. V lost 3 bases, J lost 2 bases, and 12 bases lay in between. CDR3: CASSLEGKLTDTQYF. The CDR3 coding sequence is TGTGCCAGCAGCTTGGAGGGGAAGCTCACAGATACGCAGTATTTT.

The gene calls are TRBV7-9 and TRBJ2-7; no definite D call. V was trimmed by 1 base and J by 0 bases, leaving 13 bases between them. The CDR3 length is 16 residues. Germline lookup yields CDR1 SEHNR and CDR2 FQNEAQ (reference sequence). As DNA, the CDR3 is TGTGCCAGCAGCTTAGTGGCCGGTGACATCTCCTACGAGCAGTACTTC. Residues: CASSLVAGDISYEQYF.

This clone was seen more than once but under ten times. The gene calls are TRBV14 and TRBJ2-2; TRBD2 matches at 14 bases. The V and J ends lost 8 bases and 1 base, in that order; junction bases with no gene match: 3. This CDR3 has 16 residues. Germline lookup yields CDR1 SGHDN and CDR2 FVKESK. The CDR3 DNA is TGTGCCAGCTCGGGACTAGCGGGAGTGAACACCGGGGAGCTGTTTTTT. Residues: CASSGLAGVNTGELFF.

As DNA, the CDR3 is TGTGCCAGCAGCTTGGCTTTGGCCGGGAGGACTGAAGCTTTCTTT. Translated, it gives CASSLALAGRTEAFF. The genes are TRBV5-6 and TRBJ1-1; D call uncertain. V dropped 0 bases and J dropped 5 bases, with 14 bases sitting between them. The CDR3 is 15 amino acids. Germline V gene data show CDR1 as SGHDT and CDR2 as YYEEEE.

The chain joins TRBV7-2 to TRBJ1-1; D is undetermined. The CDR3 sequence is 13 residues long. Deletions cut 0 bases from V and 6 bases from J, with 8 bases between. Per germline, CDR1 SGHTA and CDR2 FQGNSA. The CDR3 loop reads CASSLARHSEAFF. The CDR3 DNA is TGTGCCAGCAGCTTAGCAAGACACTCTGAAGCTTTCTTT.

The V call is TRBV5-6, the J call TRBJ1-3; perhaps TRBD1 as D (5 bases). This CDR3 comprises 13 residues. Germline values: CDR1 SGHDT, CDR2 YYEEEE. V was cut by 1 base and J by 7 bases, with 9 bases left in between. CDR3 protein: CASSLYGGNTIYF. Written as DNA, the CDR3 is TGTGCCAGCAGCTTGTATGGGGGGAACACCATATATTTT.

The rearrangement uses TRBV19 and TRBJ1-1, with D unresolved. The V gene lost 3 bases and the J gene lost 5 bases, with 10 bases spanning the gap. This CDR3 is 13 amino acids long. The germline gives CDR1 LNHDA, CDR2 SQIVND (reference sequence). The CDR3 DNA is TGTGCCAGTAGTATCGAGGAGAGGACTGAAGCTTTCTTT. Encoded protein: CASSIEERTEAFF.

The DNA for the CDR3 is TGTGCCAGCAGCTCGCCTAGGGGGGGAAGCAATCAGCCCCAGCATTTT. Translating it yields CASSSPRGGSNQPQHF. The V and J genes are TRBV5-8 and TRBJ1-5, with a weak D call TRBD1 (6 bases). Per germline, CDR1 SGHTS and CDR2 YDEGEE. Trimming removed 3 bases at V and 1 base at J, with 14 bases between. CDR3 length: 16 amino acids.

This chain joins TRBV11-2 and TRBJ2-7; 7 bases match TRBD2. The trim removed 3 bases at V and 3 bases at J, leaving 8 bases unmatched. CDR3 length: 15 amino acids. From germline, CDR1 is SGHAT and CDR2 FQNNGV. The CDR3 nucleotides are TGTGCCAGCAGCTTTATAACTAGCGAACTCTACGAGCAGTACTTC. It yields the protein CASSFITSELYEQYF. Using reference TRBV11-2 and TRBJ2-7 for the parts outside the CDR3, the full variable domain is EAGVAQSPRYKIIEKRQSVAFWCNPISGHATLYWYQQILGQGPKLLIQFQNNGVVDDSQLPKDRFSAERLKGVDSTLKIQPAKLEDSAVYLCASSFITSELYEQYFGPGTRLTVT.

The chain has TRBV3-1 (or the pseudogene TRBV3-2) and TRBJ2-3; the match to TRBD2 covers 11 bases. With 4 bases clipped from V and 6 bases from J, the junction kept 21 bases outside the gene matches. Looked up from germline, CDR1 is LGHDT and CDR2 is YNNKEL (reference sequence). The CDR3 is made up of 20 amino acids. CDR3 DNA: TGTGCCAGCAGCCGGGGGACTAGCGGCTCTGGGCGTTATTCGGTTGATACGCAGTATTTT. This encodes CASSRGTSGSGRYSVDTQYF.

The CDR3 region is CASSVVAGRGGEQFF. The CDR3 nucleotides are TGTGCCAGCAGCGTTGTAGCGGGGAGGGGAGGTGAGCAGTTCTTC. The gene calls are TRBV9 and TRBJ2-1; 8 nucleotides agree with TRBD2. Germline loops: CDR1 SGDLS, CDR2 YYNGEE. V shed 2 bases and J 9 bases; nucleotides not matched to a gene: 10. The CDR3 runs 15 residues.

This clone was observed a few times. This chain joins TRBV19 and TRBJ2-4, with 7 positions matching TRBD1. Germline lookup yields CDR1 LNHDA and CDR2 SQIVND (reference sequence). J was trimmed by 0 bases and V by 2 bases; bases with no gene match: 4. CDR3 length equals 16 residues. In nucleotides, the CDR3 is TGTGCCAGTAGTATAATACAGGGGAGAGCCAAAAACATTCAGTACTTC. Encoded protein: CASSIIQGRAKNIQYF.

The V gene is TRBV5-1, the J gene TRBJ2-7, with D tentatively TRBD1 (6 bases). The CDR3 has 14 residues. Looked up from germline, CDR1 is SGHRS and CDR2 is YFSETQ. Trimming cost V 0 bases and J 3 bases, with 10 bases left between them. The CDR3 nucleotides read TGCGCCAGCAGCTTGGCGGGACACGGCTACGAGCAGTACTTC. Protein: CASSLAGHGYEQYF.

Turning to this clone: At the DNA level, this CDR3 is encoded by other sequences in the same sample as well. The chain links TRBV2 to TRBJ1-1; D not resolved. Trimming removed 6 bases at V and 1 base at J, with 9 bases between. The germline CDR1 and CDR2 sequences are SNHLY and FYNNEI. The CDR3 sequence is 13 residues long. The CDR3 nucleotides read TGTGCCAGCAGCGGCCCGGGGAACACTGAAGCTTTCTTT. Translated: CASSGPGNTEAFF.

The chain recombines TRBV6-1 with TRBJ2-5; 8 bases agree with TRBD2. Germline CDR1 reads MNHNS; CDR2 reads SASEGT. This CDR3 contains 19 residues. V lost 1 base and J lost 5; bases outside the gene matches: 18. The CDR3 loop is CASSEVVAGGEGREETQYF. CDR3 nucleotide sequence: TGTGCCAGCAGTGAAGTAGTTGCGGGAGGAGAGGGGCGGGAGGAGACCCAGTACTTC.

The chain combines TRBV5-1 with TRBJ2-6, with D tentatively TRBD2 (5 bases). The length of the CDR3 is 14 residues. The V gene's germline CDR1 is SGHRS and CDR2 YFSETQ. With 7 bases removed from V and 2 bases from J, the gap between germline ends came to 10 bases. For the CDR3, the DNA is TGCGCCAGCGAGCGGTACGCTGGGGCCAACGTCCTGACTTTC. Protein product: CASERYAGANVLTF.